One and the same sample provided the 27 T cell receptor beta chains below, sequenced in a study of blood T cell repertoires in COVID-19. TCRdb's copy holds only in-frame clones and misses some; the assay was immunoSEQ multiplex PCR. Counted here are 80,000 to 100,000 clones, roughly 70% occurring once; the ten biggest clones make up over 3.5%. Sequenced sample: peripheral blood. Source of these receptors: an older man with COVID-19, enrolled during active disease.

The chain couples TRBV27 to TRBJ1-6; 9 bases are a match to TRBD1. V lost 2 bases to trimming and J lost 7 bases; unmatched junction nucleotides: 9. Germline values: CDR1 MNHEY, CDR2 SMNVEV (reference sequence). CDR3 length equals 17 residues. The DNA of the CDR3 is TGTGCCAGCAGTTTAATGGGCGGGACAGGGCGAAATTCACCCCTCCACTTT. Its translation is CASSLMGGTGRNSPLHF.

CDR3 sequence reads: CASSYSAQGATQYF. In DNA, the CDR3 is TGTGCCAGCAGTTACTCTGCCCAGGGGGCCACGCAGTATTTT. V and J are TRBV6-2 or TRBV6-3 and TRBJ2-3, with 8 bases identical to TRBD1. V lost 0 bases, J lost 9 bases, and 5 bases stayed unmatched. Germline CDR1 is MNHEY and CDR2 is SVGEGT. The CDR3 extends over 14 amino acids.

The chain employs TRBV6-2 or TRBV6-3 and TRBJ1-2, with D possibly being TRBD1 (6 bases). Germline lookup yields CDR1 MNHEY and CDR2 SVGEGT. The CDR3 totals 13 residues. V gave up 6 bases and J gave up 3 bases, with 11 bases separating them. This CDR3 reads CASSSRQDYGYTF. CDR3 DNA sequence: TGTGCCAGCAGCTCCCGACAGGACTATGGCTACACCTTC.

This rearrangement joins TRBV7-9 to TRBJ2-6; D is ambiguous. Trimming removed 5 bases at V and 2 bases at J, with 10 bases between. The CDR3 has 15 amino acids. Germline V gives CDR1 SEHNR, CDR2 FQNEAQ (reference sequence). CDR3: CASSPYEAGANVLTF. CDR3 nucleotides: TGTGCCAGCAGCCCCTACGAGGCTGGGGCCAACGTCCTGACTTTC.

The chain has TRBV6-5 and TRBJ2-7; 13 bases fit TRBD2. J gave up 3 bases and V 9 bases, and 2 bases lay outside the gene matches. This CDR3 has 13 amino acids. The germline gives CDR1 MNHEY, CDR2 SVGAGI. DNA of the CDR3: TGTGCCAGTCGGACTAGCGGGAGCTACGAGCAGTACTTC. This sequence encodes CASRTSGSYEQYF.

The CDR3 nucleotides are TGTGCCAGCAGCCGCCGGGAGGCTACCTACGAGCAGTACTTC. It translates to CASSRREATYEQYF. The V call is TRBV7-9, the J call TRBJ2-7; TRBD2 aligns across 7 bases. The V gene's germline CDR1 is SEHNR and CDR2 FQNEAQ (reference sequence). The CDR3 consists of 14 residues. With 5 bases clipped from V and 2 bases from J, the junction kept 6 bases outside the gene matches.

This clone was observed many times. This CDR3 is CASSPKGRTTVYEQYF. The CDR3 DNA follows: TGTGCCAGCAGCCCCAAAGGCAGGACTACGGTTTACGAGCAGTACTTC. The V call is TRBV7-6, the J call TRBJ2-7, with TRBD2 as a possible D gene (6 bases). The germline V gene has CDR1 SGHVS and CDR2 FNYEAQ. Trimming left V 5 bases short and J 4 bases short, with 21 bases between. This CDR3 comprises 16 residues.

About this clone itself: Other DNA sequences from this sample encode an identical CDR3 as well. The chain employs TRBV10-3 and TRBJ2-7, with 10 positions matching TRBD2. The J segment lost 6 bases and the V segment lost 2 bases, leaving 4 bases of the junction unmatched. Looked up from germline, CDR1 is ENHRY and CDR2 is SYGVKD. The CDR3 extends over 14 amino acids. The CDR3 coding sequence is TGTGCCATCAGTGAGGGGCTAGCGGGGGCCGAGCAGTACTTC. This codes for CAISEGLAGAEQYF.

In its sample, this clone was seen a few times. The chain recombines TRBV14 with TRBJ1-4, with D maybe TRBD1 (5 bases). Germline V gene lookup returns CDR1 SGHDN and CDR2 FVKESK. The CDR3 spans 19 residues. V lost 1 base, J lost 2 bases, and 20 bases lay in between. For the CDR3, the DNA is TGTGCCAGCAGCCAAGGAGGCAGGGCCGGGCCAGGGACTAATGAAAAACTGTTTTTT. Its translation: CASSQGGRAGPGTNEKLFF.

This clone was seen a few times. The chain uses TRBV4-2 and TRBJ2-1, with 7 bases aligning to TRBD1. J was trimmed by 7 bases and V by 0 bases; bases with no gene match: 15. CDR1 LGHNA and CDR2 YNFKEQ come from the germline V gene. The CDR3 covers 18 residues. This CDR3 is CASSQEPTGSIRGNEQFF. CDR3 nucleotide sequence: TGTGCCAGCAGCCAAGAGCCGACAGGCTCGATCAGGGGGAATGAGCAGTTCTTC.

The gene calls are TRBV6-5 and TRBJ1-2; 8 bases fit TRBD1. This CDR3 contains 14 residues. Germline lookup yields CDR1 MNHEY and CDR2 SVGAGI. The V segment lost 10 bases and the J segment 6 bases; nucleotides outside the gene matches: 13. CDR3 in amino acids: CATLRQGAFHGYTF. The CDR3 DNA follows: TGTGCCACACTCCGCCAGGGGGCATTTCATGGCTACACCTTC.

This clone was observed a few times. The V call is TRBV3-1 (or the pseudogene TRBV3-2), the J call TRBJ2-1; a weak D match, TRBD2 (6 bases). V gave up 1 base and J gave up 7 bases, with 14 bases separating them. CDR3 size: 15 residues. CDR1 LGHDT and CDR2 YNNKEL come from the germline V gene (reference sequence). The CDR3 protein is CASSQGLEIGNEQFF. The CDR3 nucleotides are TGTGCCAGCAGCCAAGGACTAGAAATCGGTAATGAGCAGTTCTTC.

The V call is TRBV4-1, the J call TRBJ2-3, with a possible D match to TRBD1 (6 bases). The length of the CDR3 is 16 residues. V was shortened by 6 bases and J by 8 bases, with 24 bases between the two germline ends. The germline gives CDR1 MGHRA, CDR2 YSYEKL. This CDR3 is CASSPHVQGPQSTQYF. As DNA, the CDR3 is TGCGCCAGCAGTCCCCATGTCCAGGGGCCACAGAGTACGCAGTATTTT.

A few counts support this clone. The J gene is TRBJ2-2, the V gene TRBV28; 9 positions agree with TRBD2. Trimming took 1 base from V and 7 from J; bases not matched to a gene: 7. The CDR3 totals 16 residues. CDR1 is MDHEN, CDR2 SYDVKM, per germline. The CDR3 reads CASSLFGLAGDGELFF. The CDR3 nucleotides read TGTGCCAGCAGTTTATTCGGGTTAGCGGGAGACGGGGAGCTGTTTTTT.

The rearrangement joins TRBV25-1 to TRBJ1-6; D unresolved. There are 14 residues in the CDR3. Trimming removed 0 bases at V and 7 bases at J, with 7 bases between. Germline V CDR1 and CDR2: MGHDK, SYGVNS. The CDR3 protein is CASSEYGGNSPLHF. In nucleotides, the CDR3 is TGTGCCAGCAGTGAATATGGAGGAAATTCACCCCTCCACTTT.

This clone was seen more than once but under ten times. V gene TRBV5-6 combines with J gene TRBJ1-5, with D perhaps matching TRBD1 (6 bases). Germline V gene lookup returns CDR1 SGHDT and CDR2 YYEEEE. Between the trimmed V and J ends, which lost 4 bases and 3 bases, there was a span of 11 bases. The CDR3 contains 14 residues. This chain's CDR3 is CASSGGANNQPQHF. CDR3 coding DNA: TGTGCCAGCAGCGGGGGCGCAAACAATCAGCCCCAGCATTTT.

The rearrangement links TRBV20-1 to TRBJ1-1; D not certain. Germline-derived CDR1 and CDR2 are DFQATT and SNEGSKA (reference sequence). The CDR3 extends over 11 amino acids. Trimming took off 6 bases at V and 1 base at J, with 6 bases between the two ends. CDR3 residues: CSADRNTEAFF. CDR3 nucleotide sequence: TGCAGTGCCGATAGGAACACTGAAGCTTTCTTT.

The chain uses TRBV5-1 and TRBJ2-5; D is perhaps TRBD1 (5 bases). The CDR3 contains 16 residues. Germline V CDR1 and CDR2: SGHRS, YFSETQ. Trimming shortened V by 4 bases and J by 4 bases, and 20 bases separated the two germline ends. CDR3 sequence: CASSTVQATLGETQYF. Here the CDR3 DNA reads TGCGCCAGCAGCACCGTACAGGCGACCCTTGGAGAGACCCAGTACTTC.

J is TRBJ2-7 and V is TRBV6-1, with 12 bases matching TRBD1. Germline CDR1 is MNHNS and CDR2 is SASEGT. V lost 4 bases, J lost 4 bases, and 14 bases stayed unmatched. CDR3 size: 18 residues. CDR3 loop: CASSGGPGQGAIPYEQYF. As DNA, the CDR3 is TGTGCCAGCAGTGGGGGACCGGGACAGGGGGCCATACCTTACGAGCAGTACTTC.

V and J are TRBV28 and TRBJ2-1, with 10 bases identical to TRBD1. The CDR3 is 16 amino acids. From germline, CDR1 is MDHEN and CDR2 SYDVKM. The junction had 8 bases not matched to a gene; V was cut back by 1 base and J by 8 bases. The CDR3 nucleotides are TGTGCCAGCAGTTTATCGCCGACAGGGGGCTTCGATGAGCAGTTCTTC. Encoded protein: CASSLSPTGGFDEQFF.

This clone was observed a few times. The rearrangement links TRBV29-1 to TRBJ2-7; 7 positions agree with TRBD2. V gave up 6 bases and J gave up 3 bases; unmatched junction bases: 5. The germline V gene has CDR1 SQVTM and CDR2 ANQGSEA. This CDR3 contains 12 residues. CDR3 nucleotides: TGCAGCGTGTCCTCGGGGGGCTACGAGCAGTACTTC. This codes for CSVSSGGYEQYF.

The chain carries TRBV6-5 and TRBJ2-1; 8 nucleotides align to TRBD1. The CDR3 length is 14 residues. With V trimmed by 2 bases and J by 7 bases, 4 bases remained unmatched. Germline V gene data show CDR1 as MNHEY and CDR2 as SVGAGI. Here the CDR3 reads CASSYGYRGNEQFF. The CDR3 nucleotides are TGTGCCAGCAGTTACGGATACAGGGGGAATGAGCAGTTCTTC.

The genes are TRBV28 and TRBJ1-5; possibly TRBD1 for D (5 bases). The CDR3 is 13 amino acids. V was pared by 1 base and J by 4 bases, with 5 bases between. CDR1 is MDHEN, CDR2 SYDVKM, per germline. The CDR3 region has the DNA TGTGCCAGCAGTTTATCAGGGAATCAGCCCCAGCATTTT. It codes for CASSLSGNQPQHF.

Written as DNA, the CDR3 is TGTGCCAGCAGCTCCGGACTCTATGAGCAGTTCTTC. Amino acid sequence: CASSSGLYEQFF. This chain joins TRBV11-2 and TRBJ2-1; D is possibly TRBD2 (5 bases). Germline CDR1 reads SGHAT; CDR2 reads FQNNGV. V gave up 4 bases and J gave up 8 bases, with 9 bases separating them. The CDR3 extends over 12 amino acids.

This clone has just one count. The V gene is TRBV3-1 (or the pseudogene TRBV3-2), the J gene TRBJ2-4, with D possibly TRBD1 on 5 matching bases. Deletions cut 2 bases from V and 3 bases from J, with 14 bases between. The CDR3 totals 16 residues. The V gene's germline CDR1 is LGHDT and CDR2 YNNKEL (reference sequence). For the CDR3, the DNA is TGTGCCAGCAGCCAAACTGAGATCGACAGCAAAAACATTCAGTACTTC. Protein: CASSQTEIDSKNIQYF.

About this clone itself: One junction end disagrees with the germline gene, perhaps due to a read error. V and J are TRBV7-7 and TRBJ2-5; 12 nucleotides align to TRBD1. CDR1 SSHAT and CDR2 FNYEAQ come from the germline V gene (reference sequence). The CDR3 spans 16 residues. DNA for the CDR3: TGTGCTAGCAGCTCCGGGACAGGGGGCTTCGGAGAGACCCAGTACTTC. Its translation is CASSSGTGGFGETQYF.

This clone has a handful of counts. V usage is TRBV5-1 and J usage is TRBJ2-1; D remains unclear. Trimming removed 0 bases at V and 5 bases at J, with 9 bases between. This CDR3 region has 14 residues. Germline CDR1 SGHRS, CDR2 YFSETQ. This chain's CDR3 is CASSLAGRNNEQFF. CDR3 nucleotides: TGCGCCAGCAGCTTGGCGGGTAGAAACAATGAGCAGTTCTTC.